Sequencing of this TCR beta chain was carried out in a study of cytomegalovirus exposure and HLA in healthy donors. General observations from the study: Follow-up analysis found HLA locus-dependent TCR association rates, highest for DRB1 and lowest for HLA-C.

As regards this clone: The antigen is unknown.

V shed 0 bases and J shed 12 bases, with 13 bases lying between them. Germline V gene sequence: CDR1 SGHDT, CDR2 YYEEEE. The CDR3 is 13 amino acids. PCR primers comprised 60 Vbeta and 13 Jbeta primers. Sequenced by immunoSEQ multiplex PCR; TCRdb stores in-frame clones only, minus some. The top ten clones hold 6.7% of a sample with approximately 130,000 clones, about 85% of them seen once. Material: PBMCs. This TCR derives from a woman aged 25 to 39 in good health and CMV-seropositive. V and J are TRBV5-6 and TRBJ2-1; D call uncertain. The CDR3 nucleotides are TGTGCCAGCAGCTTGGGACTCGGTGGCTCGCAGTTCTTC. Its translation is CASSLGLGGSQFF. Variable domain in full (rest from reference TRBV5-6 and TRBJ2-1): DAGVTQSPTHLIKTRGQQVTLRCSPKSGHDTVSWYQQALGQGPQFIFQYYEEEERQRGNFPDRFSGHQFPNYSSELNVNALLLGDSALYLCASSLGLGGSQFFGPGTRLTVL.